One and the same sample provided the 14 T cell receptor beta chains below, sequenced in a study of beta chain features in type 1 diabetes. Sequencing targeted expressed TCRB transcripts, as all isolated RNA had been reverse transcribed. Only in-frame clones appear in the TCRdb table, and some are missing; sequencing was by immunoSEQ multiplex PCR. This sample has hundreds of thousands of clones, with roughly 13% found just once. The sequenced sample was naive CD4+ T cells from blood. The receptor source for this set is a young man in good health.

This clone has a handful of counts. This chain links TRBV28 with TRBJ1-2, with D unclear. Germline CDR1 reads MDHEN; CDR2 reads SYDVKM. This CDR3 is built from 12 residues. Trimming removed 5 bases at V and 4 bases at J, with 8 bases between. For the CDR3, the DNA is TGTGCCAGCAGTCCAGACTCCTATGGCTACACCTTC. This encodes CASSPDSYGYTF.

This chain uses TRBV28 with TRBJ2-1; D remains unclear. The germline gives CDR1 MDHEN, CDR2 SYDVKM. V was clipped by 1 base and J by 7 bases, with 2 bases between them. The CDR3 totals 11 residues. The CDR3 reads CASSLLNEQFF. The CDR3, as DNA: TGTGCCAGCAGTTTATTAAATGAGCAGTTCTTC.

CDR3 sequence reads: CASSYSYQGFAEAFF. CDR3 sequence (DNA): TGTGCCAGCAGTTACTCTTACCAGGGATTCGCTGAAGCTTTCTTT. V gene TRBV6-5 combines with J gene TRBJ1-1; a weak D match, TRBD1 (5 bases). Trimming took 0 bases from V and 6 from J, leaving 14 bases between them. CDR3 size: 15 residues. Germline V gene data show CDR1 as MNHEY and CDR2 as SVGAGI.

The genes are TRBV29-1 and TRBJ2-5; TRBD2 agrees at 7 bases. V trimming: 3 bases; J trimming: 1 base; junction bases outside the gene matches: 5. The CDR3 sequence is 14 residues long. The germline gives CDR1 SQVTM, CDR2 ANQGSEA. CDR3 in DNA: TGCAGCGTTGAGGGAGGGTCTGGCCAAGAGACCCAGTACTTC. It specifies CSVEGGSGQETQYF.

A few counts support this clone. The V gene is TRBV29-1, the J gene TRBJ2-5, with D perhaps TRBD1 (6 bases). The last part of the DNA fits TRBJ2-7 better; the J call may be wrong. Looked up from germline, CDR1 is SQVTM and CDR2 is ANQGSEA. The CDR3 contains 12 residues. CDR3 bases: TGCAGCGTTGAGGGGCAGGGGTACGAGCAGTACTTC. Translating it yields CSVEGQGYEQYF.

Only a few counts were recorded for this clone. The J gene is TRBJ1-1, the V gene TRBV19; D perhaps matches TRBD1 (5 bases). The CDR3 covers 13 residues. The V end lost 3 bases, the J end lost 3 bases, and 8 bases lay between the germline ends. In germline, CDR1 is LNHDA, CDR2 SQIVND (reference sequence). In DNA form, the CDR3 reads TGTGCCAGTAGTATGGAAGGGGACACTGAAGCTTTCTTT. It is translated as CASSMEGDTEAFF. Supplemented by reference TRBV19 and TRBJ1-1, the full variable domain reads DGGITQSPKYLFRKEGQNVTLSCEQNLNHDAMYWYRQDPGQGLRLIYYSQIVNDFQKGDIAEGYSVSREKKESFPLTVTSAQKNPTAFYLCASSMEGDTEAFFGQGTRLTVV.

This clone came up a few times. The CDR3 sequence: CASSDLAVYNEQFF. The DNA for the CDR3 is TGTGCCAGTAGTGACCTAGCGGTCTACAATGAGCAGTTCTTC. V and J are TRBV19 and TRBJ2-1, with 7 bases aligning to TRBD2. V dropped 5 bases and J dropped 3; count of bases not matched to a gene: 4. The CDR3 spans 14 residues. CDR1 and CDR2 (germline): LNHDA, SQIVND (reference sequence).

In its sample, this clone was seen a few times. The chain employs TRBV10-3 and TRBJ2-1; 13 bases agree with TRBD2. The CDR3 is made up of 17 amino acids. Germline CDR1 and CDR2: ENHRY and SYGVKD. V lost 3 bases, J lost 1 base, and 3 bases stayed unmatched. CDR3 residues: CAISDKGLAGSYNEQFF. Written as DNA, the CDR3 is TGTGCCATCAGTGATAAGGGACTAGCGGGATCCTACAATGAGCAGTTCTTC.

This CDR3 reads CASSLGQDYNEQFF. The CDR3 DNA sequence: TGTGCCAGCAGTCTTGGACAGGATTACAATGAGCAGTTCTTC. The V gene is TRBV28, the J gene TRBJ2-1; 7 positions agree with TRBD1. Germline CDR1 and CDR2: MDHEN and SYDVKM. This CDR3 has 14 amino acids. Trimming removed 5 bases from V and 4 bases from J; junction bases left unmatched: 5.

Only a few counts were recorded for this clone. The chain uses TRBV4-1 and TRBJ1-1, with 10 bases aligning to TRBD1. The CDR3 runs to 15 residues. V lost 4 bases, J lost 5 bases, and 7 bases stayed unmatched. CDR1 and CDR2 (germline): MGHRA, YSYEKL. The CDR3 reads CASSRGTGERTEAFF. CDR3 coding DNA: TGCGCCAGCAGCCGCGGGACAGGGGAAAGGACTGAAGCTTTCTTT.

The V gene is TRBV19, the J gene TRBJ2-1; the match to TRBD1 covers 10 bases. V was clipped by 6 bases and J by 7 bases; unmatched bases: 6. Germline CDR1 reads LNHDA; CDR2 reads SQIVND (reference sequence). CDR3 length: 14 amino acids. Here the CDR3 reads CASRNRDRGNEQFF. The DNA of the CDR3 is TGTGCCAGTAGAAACCGGGACAGGGGTAATGAGCAGTTCTTC.

The rearrangement links TRBV5-4 to TRBJ1-6; D unclear. From germline, CDR1 is SGHNT and CDR2 YYREEE (reference sequence). V lost 2 bases to trimming and J lost 9 bases, with 18 bases between them. The CDR3 extends over 16 amino acids. The CDR3 spells CASSFLGGRTSSPLHF. DNA of the CDR3: TGTGCCAGCAGCTTTCTCGGAGGCCGGACCAGTTCACCCCTCCACTTT.

A few counts support this clone. This chain uses TRBV7-9 with TRBJ2-2; 7 nucleotides line up with TRBD1. J gave up 5 bases and V 7 bases, and 7 bases lay outside the gene matches. Germline V CDR1 and CDR2: SEHNR, FQNEAQ (reference sequence). This CDR3 region has 14 residues. CDR3 coding DNA: TGTGCCAGCACGCGACAGGGAGTGACCGGGGAGCTGTTTTTT. The encoded protein is CASTRQGVTGELFF.

V and J are TRBV7-2 and TRBJ1-5, with unresolved D. Germline loops: CDR1 SGHTA, CDR2 FQGNSA. V was trimmed by 2 bases and J by 1 base, leaving 3 bases between them. This CDR3 contains 13 residues. The CDR3 spells CASSLQSNQPQHF. CDR3 bases: TGTGCCAGCAGCTTACAGAGCAATCAGCCCCAGCATTTT.